What follows are 10 T cell receptor beta chains derived from one specimen sequenced in a study of OX40 agonist ivuxolimab in advanced cancers. The data were produced by immunoSEQ multiplex PCR, yet TCRdb's version contains in-frame clones alone and is incomplete. The table has 45,000 to 60,000 clones, roughly 90% seen once; the top ten hold around 4.8%. The sequences come from CD4+ or CD8+ T cells sorted from blood, collected in a trial of the OX40 agonist ivuxolimab. Receptors were obtained from an adult with an advanced solid tumor such as melanoma, head and neck, liver or kidney cancer.

The chain couples TRBV18 to TRBJ1-5, with 10 positions matching TRBD1. V shed 5 bases, J shed 5 bases, and the junction held 0 bases outside the gene matches. The CDR3 spans 13 residues. Looked up from germline, CDR1 is KGHSH and CDR2 is LQKENI. CDR3 residues: CASSGTGDQPQHF. CDR3 coding DNA: TGTGCCAGCTCAGGGACAGGGGATCAGCCCCAGCATTTT. Complete variable domain (other parts from reference TRBV18 and TRBJ1-5): NAGVMQNPRHLVRRRGQEARLRCSPMKGHSHVYWYRQLPEEGLKFMVYLQKENIIDESGMPKERFSAEFPKEGPSILRIQQVVRGDSAAYFCASSGTGDQPQHFGDGTRLSIL.

The chain is built from TRBV7-9 and TRBJ1-1; D is undetermined. CDR3 length: 13 residues. V lost 2 bases, J lost 5 bases, and 9 bases lay in between. The germline gives CDR1 SEHNR, CDR2 FQNEAQ (reference sequence). The CDR3 region is CASSLQVLTEAFF. In DNA, the CDR3 is TGTGCCAGCAGCTTACAGGTGTTAACTGAAGCTTTCTTT.

This rearrangement joins TRBV2 to TRBJ2-1, with 7 bases lining up with TRBD1. Per germline, CDR1 SNHLY and CDR2 FYNNEI. This CDR3 region has 13 residues. V shed 8 bases and J 7 bases; nucleotides not matched to a gene: 8. CDR3 protein: CASRRDSQNEQFF. The CDR3, as DNA: TGTGCCAGCCGCCGGGACAGCCAAAATGAGCAGTTCTTC.

The gene calls are TRBV6-6 and TRBJ2-5; 9 bases match TRBD1. The CDR3 runs to 14 residues. V was clipped by 6 bases and J by 4 bases; unmatched bases: 6. Germline V CDR1 and CDR2: MNHNY, SVGAGI (reference sequence). The CDR3 DNA sequence: TGTGCCAGCAGCCGACAGGGGGGTAGAGAGACCCAGTACTTC. Encoded protein: CASSRQGGRETQYF.

V usage is TRBV7-9 and J usage is TRBJ2-5; D gene unclear. Germline CDR1 and CDR2: SEHNR and FQNEAQ (reference sequence). This CDR3 comprises 14 residues. V lost 1 base and J lost 1, with 7 bases in between. CDR3 sequence reads: CASSLVSGQETQYF. The CDR3 nucleotides are TGTGCCAGCAGCTTAGTCTCAGGCCAAGAGACCCAGTACTTC.

The chain couples TRBV5-1 to TRBJ2-6; D possibly matches TRBD1 or TRBD2 (5 bases each). Germline CDR1 SGHRS, CDR2 YFSETQ. The V end lost 4 bases, the J end lost 0 bases, and 20 bases lay between the germline ends. The CDR3 length is 19 residues. The CDR3 loop reads CASSLLPWDPGSGANVLTF. CDR3 coding DNA: TGCGCCAGCAGCCTACTCCCCTGGGACCCTGGCTCTGGGGCCAACGTCCTGACTTTC.

The V and J genes are TRBV11-3 and TRBJ2-1; 8 nucleotides match TRBD2. CDR3 length: 17 residues. Germline V CDR1 and CDR2: SGHNT, YENEEA. Trimming took 4 bases from V and 4 from J; bases not matched to a gene: 12. The CDR3 region is CASSSVVAGGPYNEQFF. CDR3 sequence (DNA): TGTGCCAGCAGCTCAGTGGTGGCGGGAGGTCCTTACAATGAGCAGTTCTTC.

V is TRBV7-8 and J is TRBJ2-5, with D perhaps matching TRBD1 (5 bases). The CDR3 covers 15 residues. Trimming removed 5 bases from V and 5 bases from J, with 18 bases in between. Germline CDR1 is SGHVS and CDR2 is FQNEAQ. The CDR3 region has the DNA TGTGCCAGCAGCCTCCAGTCTGGGGCCGGGGAGACCCAGTACTTC. Its translation is CASSLQSGAGETQYF.

The rearrangement uses TRBV19 and TRBJ1-1; unclear D gene. CDR3 length equals 17 residues. CDR1 and CDR2 (germline): LNHDA, SQIVND (reference sequence). Trimming shortened V by 7 bases and J by 4 bases, and 25 bases separated the two germline ends. The CDR3 region is CASKGMGWGISGTEAFF. The CDR3 bases are TGTGCCAGTAAGGGTATGGGGTGGGGTATTTCGGGCACTGAAGCTTTCTTT.

V is TRBV30 and J is TRBJ2-1; D unresolved. This CDR3 contains 16 residues. Germline-derived CDR1 and CDR2 are GTSNPN and SVGIG (reference sequence). V lost 3 bases and J 3 bases, leaving 18 bases between the germline ends. As DNA, the CDR3 is TGTGCCTGGAGACGCTTGGACCACACGGGCTACAATGAGCAGTTCTTC. It encodes CAWRRLDHTGYNEQFF.